This T cell receptor beta chain was identified in a study of T-cell memory formation after mild COVID-19 (dated by TCRdb to 2020 to 2023). About the investigation overall: TCR sequence clusters from the two donors were found to be largely donor specific. Longitudinal TCRalpha and TCRbeta repertoire sequencing tracked T-cell clones expanding and contracting after mild COVID-19 in a couple of donors. Two young, previously healthy adult volunteers made up the cohort, one male and one female.

The full study reports these points: The study covered only two mild cases, and larger cohorts including severe cases with pre-infection samples were considered necessary. Some responding clones were detected in pre-infection memory, suggesting pre-existing cross-reactive memory T cells joined the SARS-CoV-2 response. Contracting CD4+ clones were found mainly in CM and EM memory subsets, while CD8+ clones were enriched in EMRA. The second-wave clones that peaked on day 37 were not confirmed to be SARS-CoV-2 specific. From day 15 to 85, contracting clones showed balanced CD4/CD8 phenotypes, whereas a second wave of clones that expanded from day 15 to 37 leaned towards CD4+.

Sequencing took place on an Illumina NovaSeq 6000. TCRalpha and TCRbeta cDNA libraries were built by 5'RACE with constant-segment primers, adding sample barcodes and unique molecular identifiers. RNA was extracted from every sample with Trizol reagent. Library amplification was performed in two PCR steps, and a second sample barcode and Illumina TruSeq adapters were introduced in the second step. The libraries were sequenced on an Illumina NovaSeq using 2 x 150 bp paired-end reads. The original methods were these. The reads were demultiplexed and collapsed into UMI-guided consensus sequences using migec v1.2.7. With mixcr v2.1.11, UMI consensuses were aligned to TRA and TRB V and J templates and assembled into clonotypes. A clonotype was counted as expanded or contracted only when both edgeR and NoisET called the clonotype significant, with the noise models trained on biological replicates. edgeR calls used a false discovery rate-adjusted p below 0.01 and a log2 fold-change threshold of 1. As an exploratory analysis of dynamics, max-normalized trajectories of the 1000 most abundant clonotypes were examined by PCA with hierarchical clustering. Separately sequenced CD4+ and CD8+ repertoires were used to assign the CD4 or CD8 phenotype of responding clones. TCRdb applied fastp at Q25 and MiXCR to the public reads, then kept only in-frame beta chains. A single entry per CDR3 protein holds the most common genes and DNA from its merged rows. None of the V and J calls come from the authors' own analysis; TCRdb made them. The table for this sample lists about 430,000 distinct CDR3 sequences; roughly 17% of them were counted only once. The ten largest make up about 22% of the sample.

The CDR3 holds 16 amino acids from the cysteine to the phenylalanine. Left in the record is the CDR3 DNA by itself, 48 bases read in frame from the first base. V loses 4 bases, J loses 2 bases, and the germline ends lie 15 bases apart. The germline V gene gives CDR1 as SGHTA and CDR2 as FQGNSA. PBMCs were isolated by Ficoll-Paque density gradient centrifugation. Note on this clonotype: Its antigen target is currently unknown. Base qualities are missing; no much larger clone stands one base away.

Input material: PBMCs or a T cell subset sorted from them (not recorded which). This clonotype originated in a man younger than 35 who had mild COVID-19 (a few samples of this study predate the infection). The sample titles of this study are shuffled in the database, so cell type and time point are left out; the donor was told from shared clones. The sequence is built from TRBV7-2 and TRBJ1-5; the D region possibly corresponds to TRBD1 (6 bases align). The CDR3 region: CASSSPATGRNQPQHF. In nucleotides, the sequence is TGTGCCAGCAGCTCCCCTGCTACAGGGCGCAATCAGCCCCAGCATTTT.